This T cell receptor beta chain stems from a study of T cell responses to AZD1222 COVID-19 vaccine. TCRdb keeps only in-frame clones here, not all; method: immunoSEQ multiplex PCR. This sample has some 150,000 clones, with over 75% found just once. General observations from the study: Spike as a whole was targeted by vaccine-associated CD4 TCRs, dominant at 160-218 and 743-854. The sample set comprised mostly white British donors with more females, and clonal diversity was possibly underestimated. Two AZD1222 administrations were followed by greater Spike-specific TCR breadth and depth.

The CDR3 extends over 15 amino acids. With 2 bases removed from V and 0 bases from J, the gap between germline ends came to 9 bases. The germline gives CDR1 SGHTA, CDR2 FQGNSA. A few counts support this clone. The target antigen is unknown. The chain is built from TRBV7-2 and TRBJ2-3; D uncertain. Sequencing was performed on peripheral blood, taken 28 days after the second dose of the MenACWY control vaccine. The sequence was collected from an adult who received the MenACWY meningococcal vaccine as a control. This chain's CDR3 is CASSLSLTSTDTQYF. The CDR3 DNA follows: TGTGCCAGCAGCTTATCACTAACTAGCACAGATACGCAGTATTTT.